This T cell receptor beta chain was obtained from a study of early T cells in non-severe SARS-CoV-2 infection. Unique molecular identifier tags were affixed to discrete cDNA molecules. A single record per CDR3 protein comes from TCRdb applying MiXCR to the 5' RACE reads. This sample carries tens of thousands of distinct CDR3 sequences, roughly 14% of them seen once, and the ten largest clones take around 4%. This clonotype was recorded at least ten times. Sequenced material: whole blood. This TCR came from an adult who was a healthcare worker with PCR-confirmed SARS-CoV-2 infection or an uninfected control (not recorded which).

CDR3 coding DNA: TGTGCCAGCAGCTTAGTAAACAGAAACAATGAGCAGTTCTTC. It specifies CASSLVNRNNEQFF. V is TRBV7-2 and J is TRBJ2-1; D is uncertain. Germline CDR1 and CDR2: SGHTA and FQGNSA. This CDR3 contains 14 residues. The V gene lost 1 base and the J gene lost 5 bases, with 9 bases spanning the gap.